This TCR beta chain was identified during a study of T cells after yellow fever vaccination (dated by TCRdb to about 2019). Study-level background: The SMART-Seq v4 Ultra Low Input RNA kit was used to prepare libraries from fractions with low cell numbers. Blood was drawn at multiple timepoints before and after primary and secondary immunization, with bulk PBMC replicates and cell subsets isolated. Two healthy male donors, one aged 18 to 29 and one aged 30 to 40 years, made up the cohort. To follow T-cell clones before and after both primary and booster YFV17D yellow fever vaccination, bulk TCR alpha and beta repertoires underwent longitudinal sequencing. What the research found in general, with its limitations: FACS-sorted repertoires could contain abundant contaminating clonotypes from the bulk population, so computational filtering was required. Most clones expanded after primary vaccination (approximately 95% of CD4 and 80% to 90% of CD8) were re-detected after the booster, suggesting that broad memory maintenance occurred. The study included only a couple of donors, which limits how far the findings can be generalized. A small fraction of clonotypes appeared in both the CD4 and CD8 compartments, likely as a result of convergent recombination. The secondary T-cell response was weaker than the primary response but faster, peaking on day 5 instead of day 15.

TCRdb lists the instrument as Illumina NovaSeq 6000. TCR cDNA was made using 5'RACE template switching, a step that added a universal primer site and unique molecular identifiers. cDNA synthesis was primed from both the TCR alpha and TCR beta constant segments. Libraries were amplified in two PCR steps, with sample barcodes and sequencing adapters added in the second step. Libraries were sequenced on Illumina HiSeq 2500 (2x100 bp) or NovaSeq (2x150 bp). Regarding the original processing steps: Demultiplexing of reads and collapsing into UMI consensus sequences were performed with MIGEC, and V(D)J alignment was carried out with MiXCR. Vaccine-responding clonotypes were defined with edgeR using replicate PBMC samples, requiring FDR below 0.01 and a log2 fold change above 5 up to day 15. Each bulk clonotype was labeled CD4 or CD8 based on which sequenced repertoire, CD4 or CD8, contained the clonotype at higher abundance. TCRdb reprocessed the public reads (quality trimming at Q25 with fastp, clone calling with MiXCR) and kept in-frame beta chains. CDR3 protein sequences are deduplicated, and each keeps its most common genes and DNA. The V and J calls and clone size are TCRdb's, not the authors'. The sample profile shows 100,000 to 150,000 distinct CDR3 sequences; roughly 15% of them were found once. The leading ten clones occupy 43% of the sample.

A note on this clonotype: Its recognized antigen is unknown. Base qualities are not provided; no much larger clone lies one nucleotide away.

The sample's treatment or condition label, in plain terms: live attenuated yellow fever vaccine strain. PBMCs were isolated from peripheral blood using a standard Ficoll-Paque protocol. Dynabeads CD4 and CD8 positive selection kits were used to isolate the CD4 and CD8 T-cell fractions. TriZol was used to extract RNA from bulk PBMCs, from CD4 and CD8 fractions, and from dextramer-positive and dextramer-negative fractions. According to the germline V gene (reference sequence), CDR1 reads MNHNY and CDR2 reads SVGAGI. The trim is 6 bases for V and 5 bases for J, with a gap of 10 bases between the germline ends. The CDR3, from cysteine to phenylalanine, totals 12 residues. Left in the record is the CDR3 DNA by itself, 36 bases read in frame from the first base.

This sequence originates from a man aged 18-30 years who received the YFV17D yellow fever vaccine. This chain is built from TRBV6-6 and TRBJ1-1; the D gene lacks a confident call. The sequencing here drew on CD8+ T cells sorted from PBMCs, taken 5 days after the yellow fever booster vaccination. The CDR3 protein is CASSLGWTEAFF. The nucleotides read TGTGCCAGCAGCCTGGGTTGGACTGAAGCTTTCTTT.